The 13 T cell receptor beta chains given below trace back to one sample, sequenced in a study of blood T cell repertoires in COVID-19. Produced via immunoSEQ multiplex PCR; TCRdb's table is partial and in-frame only. The table has some 200,000 clones, about 90% seen once. Sequencing used peripheral blood. These receptors originate from a man aged 55 to 70 with active or convalescent COVID-19.

V usage is TRBV3-1 (or the pseudogene TRBV3-2) and J usage is TRBJ1-2, with 8 bases lining up with TRBD1. V shed 4 bases, J shed 4 bases, and the junction held 8 bases outside the gene matches. The germline gives CDR1 LGHDT, CDR2 YNNKEL (reference sequence). The CDR3 spans 15 residues. CDR3: CASSRNLGTGYGYTF. The CDR3 DNA sequence: TGTGCCAGCAGCCGGAATCTCGGGACAGGCTATGGCTACACCTTC.

The V gene is TRBV9, the J gene TRBJ2-5; maybe TRBD2 (7 bases). This CDR3 comprises 14 residues. Germline values: CDR1 SGDLS, CDR2 YYNGEE. V was shortened by 4 bases and J by 5 bases, with 15 bases between the two germline ends. As DNA, the CDR3 is TGTGCCAGCAGCCCGCGGGGGCCCCCGGAGACCCAGTACTTC. Its protein is CASSPRGPPETQYF.

The chain is built from TRBV27 and TRBJ2-2; the match to TRBD2 covers 8 bases. The CDR3 is 16 residues long. Losses at the gene ends were 5 bases for V and 4 bases for J; bases not matched to a gene: 9. Germline values: CDR1 MNHEY, CDR2 SMNVEV (reference sequence). The CDR3 here is CASSTPGGVRTGELFF. The CDR3 DNA reads TGTGCCAGCAGTACCCCCGGGGGGGTACGCACCGGGGAGCTGTTTTTT.

The chain links TRBV29-1 to TRBJ2-2; TRBD1 matches 10 bases. The CDR3 is 14 amino acids. Trimming took 7 bases from V and 0 from J; bases not matched to a gene: 2. CDR1 is SQVTM, CDR2 ANQGSEA, per germline. The CDR3 nucleotides read TGCAGCGCCGGACAGGGGGCGAACACCGGGGAGCTGTTTTTT. Translation: CSAGQGANTGELFF.

This rearrangement joins TRBV5-1 to TRBJ1-1; D remains ambiguous. The CDR3 consists of 13 residues. The V gene's germline CDR1 is SGHRS and CDR2 YFSETQ. V shed 4 bases and J shed 4 bases, with 11 bases lying between them. In DNA, the CDR3 is TGCGCCAGCAGCCAAACGGGAGGCACTGAAGCTTTCTTT. Amino acid sequence: CASSQTGGTEAFF.

The J gene is TRBJ2-3, the V gene TRBV11-2; 9 bases map to TRBD2. The germline gives CDR1 SGHAT, CDR2 FQNNGV. The junction had 6 bases not matched to a gene; V was cut back by 5 bases and J by 0 bases. The CDR3 is 16 amino acids. The CDR3 sequence: CASSISGGVSTDTQYF. The CDR3 coding sequence is TGTGCCAGCAGCATTAGCGGGGGTGTTAGCACAGATACGCAGTATTTT.

The V call is TRBV3-1 (or the pseudogene TRBV3-2), the J call TRBJ2-1; D gene uncertain. V shed 3 bases and J shed 5 bases, with 14 bases lying between them. The CDR3 has 15 residues. Germline CDR1 LGHDT, CDR2 YNNKEL (reference sequence). CDR3 loop: CASSQIRTVNNEQFF. CDR3 sequence (DNA): TGTGCCAGCAGCCAGATACGCACAGTCAACAATGAGCAGTTCTTC.

The chain links TRBV6-6 to TRBJ1-4; weak D call: TRBD1 (5 bases). Looked up from germline, CDR1 is MNHNY and CDR2 is SVGAGI (reference sequence). CDR3 size: 15 residues. Deletions cut 0 bases from V and 5 bases from J, with 10 bases between. For the CDR3, the DNA is TGTGCCAGCAGTTACTCGACAGCGTTAAATGAAAAACTGTTTTTT. Its translation is CASSYSTALNEKLFF.

The rearrangement joins TRBV7-2 to TRBJ2-3; TRBD1 matches 10 bases. CDR3 length: 16 residues. Germline V gene data show CDR1 as SGHTA and CDR2 as FQGNSA. Trimming removed 5 bases from V and 0 bases from J; junction bases left unmatched: 5. CDR3 amino acids: CASSHPGQGSTDTQYF. In nucleotides, the CDR3 is TGTGCCAGCAGCCACCCGGGACAGGGGAGCACAGATACGCAGTATTTT.

The chain recombines TRBV5-4 with TRBJ2-7; unclear D gene. The V end lost 4 bases, the J end lost 3 bases, and 14 bases lay between the germline ends. CDR3 length equals 14 residues. From germline, CDR1 is SGHNT and CDR2 YYREEE (reference sequence). This CDR3 is CASSQRHPDYEQYF. Here the CDR3 DNA reads TGTGCCAGCAGCCAGAGACACCCCGACTACGAGCAGTACTTC.

The chain uses TRBV7-8 and TRBJ2-7; TRBD1 matches 11 bases. CDR1 and CDR2 from the germline V gene are SGHVS and FQNEAQ. The ends lost 5 bases at V and 9 bases at J; junction bases unmatched: 6. The CDR3 loop spans 13 amino acids. CDR3 in amino acids: CASSRGQGGLQYF. The CDR3, as DNA: TGTGCCAGCAGCCGGGGACAGGGGGGGTTGCAGTACTTC. The complete variable domain, with remaining parts taken from reference TRBV7-8 and TRBJ2-7, reads GAGVSQSPRYKVAKRGQDVALRCDPISGHVSLFWYQQALGQGPEFLTYFQNEAQLDKSGLPSDRFFAERPEGSVSTLKIQRTQQEDSAVYLCASSRGQGGLQYFGPGTRLTVT.

The chain uses TRBV2 and TRBJ1-1; 7 positions match TRBD1. The CDR3 is 13 amino acids. Germline V gene lookup returns CDR1 SNHLY and CDR2 FYNNEI. V was pared by 5 bases and J by 4 bases, with 4 bases of the junction left unmatched. CDR3 in DNA: TGTGCCAGCAGTACGGGACAGAGCACTGAAGCTTTCTTT. Protein: CASSTGQSTEAFF.

The chain is built from TRBV11-2 and TRBJ2-4; 13 bases are a match to TRBD2. With 5 bases clipped from V and 0 bases from J, the junction kept 7 bases outside the gene matches. This CDR3 comprises 18 residues. Germline-derived CDR1 and CDR2 are SGHAT and FQNNGV. This CDR3 reads CASSRTSGGELAKNIQYF. The DNA for the CDR3 is TGTGCCAGCAGCCGGACTAGCGGGGGTGAATTAGCCAAAAACATTCAGTACTTC.